This is a list of T cell receptor beta chains from one sample in a study of long-term antiretroviral therapy in people with HIV. The table came from immunoSEQ multiplex PCR; TCRdb's copy has only in-frame clones and leaves some out. The table lists 29,000 or so clones, over 90% of them singletons. The sample was unsorted PBMCs, taken 6.5 years after starting antiretroviral therapy. These TCRs come from a woman between 35 and 50 years old with HIV. Each CDR3 is given with its conserved first and last residue. A D gene is named only where the DNA matches it firmly.

TRBV19,TRBD1,14,TRBJ1-2,CASMTWDRNYGYTF,TGTGCCAGTATGACTTGGGACAGAAACTATGGCTACACCTTC
TRBV19,TRBD1,15,TRBJ1-5,CASSTRTGGNQPQHF,TGTGCCAGTAGTACCAGGACAGGGGGCAATCAGCCCCAGCATTTT
TRBV2,TRBD2,16,TRBJ2-1,CASSEILAGTGNEQFF,TGTGCCAGCAGTGAAATACTAGCGGGGACCGGGAATGAGCAGTTCTTC
TRBV19,.,13,TRBJ2-2,CASKPRATGELFF,TGTGCCAGTAAGCCAAGGGCGACCGGGGAGCTGTTTTTT
TRBV5-1,TRBD2,15,TRBJ2-5,CASSFQAGGRETQYF,TGCGCCAGCAGCTTTCAAGCGGGGGGGCGAGAGACCCAGTACTTC
TRBV29-1,TRBD1,15,TRBJ1-1,CSVDARTGGDTEAFF,TGCAGCGTTGACGCCCGGACAGGGGGGGACACTGAAGCTTTCTTT
TRBV19,.,13,TRBJ1-3,CASGQNSGNTIYF,TGTGCCAGCGGACAGAACTCTGGAAACACCATATATTTT
TRBV19,.,15,TRBJ1-1,CASSPDRGFFDEAFF,TGTGCCAGTAGTCCCGATCGGGGTTTCTTCGATGAAGCTTTCTTT
TRBV5-1,TRBD1,14,TRBJ1-2,CASSLDRGSRGYTF,TGCGCCAGCAGCCTGGACAGGGGATCTCGGGGCTACACCTTC
TRBV11-2,TRBD1,18,TRBJ1-6,CASSSRSGTGDSNSPLHF,TGTGCCAGCAGCTCGAGATCCGGGACAGGGGATTCGAATTCACCCCTCCACTTT
TRBV2,.,15,TRBJ1-5,CASSYSPGVNQPQHF,TGTGCCAGCAGTTACTCCCCAGGGGTCAATCAGCCCCAGCATTTT
TRBV5-1,.,15,TRBJ2-2,CASSKQSPNTGELFF,TGCGCCAGCAGCAAACAGTCCCCGAACACCGGGGAGCTGTTTTTT
TRBV5-1,.,15,TRBJ2-6,CASSSGATGANVLTF,TGCGCCAGCAGCTCCGGGGCAACTGGGGCCAACGTCCTGACTTTC
TRBV14,.,13,TRBJ2-5,CASSQAPQETQYF,TGTGCCAGCAGCCAGGCCCCACAAGAGACCCAGTACTTC
TRBV11-2,TRBD1,13,TRBJ2-5,CASGQGAQETQYF,TGTGCCAGCGGACAGGGGGCCCAAGAGACCCAGTACTTC
TRBV19,.,14,TRBJ1-1,CASSSVDIGTEAFF,TGTGCCAGTAGTTCGGTCGACATAGGCACTGAAGCTTTCTTT